These T cell receptor beta chains were read from a single sample in a study of T cell responses to AZD1222 COVID-19 vaccine. Sequenced by immunoSEQ multiplex PCR; TCRdb stores in-frame clones only, minus some. The sample carries 100,000 to 110,000 clones, about 90% recorded once. The starting material was peripheral blood, obtained on day 0 of MenACWY control vaccination. The receptors here all came from an adult in good health. CDR3s include the opening cysteine and the closing phenylalanine or tryptophan. The D gene is left open where the match is weak. Some rows have no size entry. The others give once, few or many, or a class for an expanded clone.

clone size,D gene,J gene,V gene,CDR3 protein,CDR3 DNA
.,.,TRBJ2-2,TRBV7-9,CASSLTQGSGELFF,TGTGCCAGCAGCTTGACACAGGGTTCGGGGGAGCTGTTTTTT
.,TRBD1,TRBJ2-1,TRBV28,CASTQGAGSYNEQFF,TGTGCCAGCACTCAGGGGGCGGGTTCCTACAATGAGCAGTTCTTC
.,.,TRBJ2-1,TRBV4-2,CASSQDRGYEQFF,TGTGCCAGCAGCCAAGATCGGGGTTATGAGCAGTTCTTC
.,.,TRBJ1-2,TRBV2,CASSSLPGTILANYGYTF,TGTGCCAGCTCCAGTTTGCCAGGCACCATCTTAGCTAACTATGGCTACACCTTC
.,.,TRBJ1-4,TRBV7-8,CASSRDMGKEKLFF,TGTGCCAGCAGCCGGGACATGGGTAAGGAAAAACTGTTTTTT
once,.,TRBJ1-2,TRBV28,CASSLQTVYGYTF,TGTGCCAGCAGTTTACAAACTGTCTATGGCTACACCTTC
.,.,TRBJ2-2,TRBV28,CAGLTKGGPGTGELFF,TGTGCCGGCCTGACGAAAGGGGGTCCCGGCACCGGGGAGCTGTTTTTT
.,.,TRBJ1-4,TRBV7-9,CASSPGRGVLATNEKLFF,TGTGCCAGCAGTCCTGGACGGGGTGTTCTGGCAACTAATGAAAAACTGTTTTTT
.,TRBD2,TRBJ2-1,TRBV4-3,CASSQEGRLADYNEQFF,TGCGCCAGCAGCCAAGAAGGGCGACTAGCGGATTACAATGAGCAGTTCTTC
.,.,TRBJ1-1,TRBV7-2,CASSLRILTTNTEAFF,TGTGCCAGCAGCTTACGTATATTGACGACGAACACTGAAGCTTTCTTT
.,TRBD2,TRBJ2-5,TRBV11-2,CASSLNPSGRGETQYF,TGTGCCAGCAGCTTAAACCCATCAGGGAGGGGAGAGACCCAGTACTTC
.,.,TRBJ2-1,TRBV5-1,CASSLIQGTYNEQFF,TGCGCCAGCAGCTTAATACAGGGTACCTACAATGAGCAGTTCTTC
.,TRBD2,TRBJ2-3,TRBV5-1,CASSGDSGGAQDTQYF,TGCGCCAGCAGCGGGGATAGCGGGGGGGCTCAGGATACGCAGTATTTT
.,.,TRBJ2-7,TRBV9,CASSVADAYEQYF,TGTGCCAGCAGCGTAGCTGACGCCTACGAGCAGTACTTC
medium-sized,.,TRBJ2-7,TRBV7-2,CATRGPLSAGAVEQYF,TGTGCCACCAGGGGGCCCCTGTCAGCGGGAGCGGTCGAGCAGTACTTC
.,.,TRBJ2-2,TRBV2,CASKPGGGSGELFF,TGTGCCAGCAAACCAGGGGGAGGGTCCGGGGAGCTGTTTTTT
.,.,TRBJ1-5,TRBV21-1,CASSSRRPCNQPQHF,TGTGCCAGCAGCAGTCGACGGCCGTGCAATCAGCCCCAGCATTTT
.,.,TRBJ1-5,TRBV18,CASSSGGGQNQPQHF,TGTGCCAGCTCATCGGGGGGCGGACAGAATCAGCCCCAGCATTTT
.,.,TRBJ1-5,TRBV19,CASSPEVLAPQHF,TGTGCCAGTAGCCCGGAGGTCTTAGCGCCCCAGCATTTT
.,TRBD1,TRBJ1-2,TRBV27,CASSFTGVGTYGYTF,TGTGCCAGCAGTTTCACAGGGGTTGGAACCTATGGCTACACCTTC
.,.,TRBJ1-6,TRBV7-3,CASSLMGSYNSPLHF,TGTGCCAGCAGCTTAATGGGCTCCTATAATTCACCCCTCCACTTT
once,TRBD1,TRBJ2-1,TRBV15,CATSRDWDRGGQFF,TGTGCCACCAGCAGGGACTGGGACAGGGGAGGTCAGTTCTTC
.,TRBD1,TRBJ1-2,TRBV7-2,CASSSTGTYGYTF,TGTGCCAGCAGTTCGACAGGGACCTATGGCTACACCTTC
.,.,TRBJ1-1,TRBV19,CASSISPGRDTEAFF,TGTGCCAGTAGTATCAGTCCCGGGAGGGACACTGAAGCTTTCTTT
.,.,TRBJ1-2,TRBV11-2,CASSFSTDPGNYGYTF,TGTGCCAGCAGCTTCTCAACCGATCCGGGTAACTATGGCTACACCTTC
.,.,TRBJ1-5,TRBV29-1,CSVQGGGGNQPQHF,TGCAGCGTCCAAGGGGGGGGTGGCAATCAGCCCCAGCATTTT
.,.,TRBJ1-4,TRBV10-2,CASKRVLGGSDEKLFF,TGCGCCAGCAAAAGAGTTTTGGGGGGCTCGGATGAAAAACTGTTTTTT
.,TRBD1,TRBJ1-3,TRBV2,CASTGTAGNTIYF,TGTGCCAGCACGGGGACAGCTGGAAACACCATATATTTT
.,.,TRBJ2-1,TRBV9,CASSERFENNEQFF,TGTGCCAGCAGCGAACGGTTTGAGAACAATGAGCAGTTCTTC
.,.,TRBJ1-1,TRBV11-3,CASSTGSGLGNTEAFF,TGTGCCAGCAGCACCGGTTCGGGGTTAGGGAACACTGAAGCTTTCTTT
.,TRBD1,TRBJ2-7,TRBV24-1,CATSDHGQGTYEQYF,TGTGCCACCAGTGACCACGGACAGGGAACCTACGAGCAGTACTTC
.,.,TRBJ1-1,TRBV25-1,CASGGAGYTEAFF,TGTGCCAGCGGAGGGGCGGGGTACACTGAAGCTTTCTTT
.,.,TRBJ2-7,TRBV4-3,CASSTGSGLAYEQYF,TGCGCCAGCAGCACCGGCTCGGGACTCGCCTACGAGCAGTACTTC
.,TRBD1,TRBJ1-5,TRBV10-3,CAATGESNQPQHF,TGTGCCGCGACAGGGGAAAGCAATCAGCCCCAGCATTTT
.,TRBD2,TRBJ2-7,TRBV7-9,CASSSFLGLAGFYEQYF,TGTGCCAGCAGCTCATTCCTCGGACTAGCGGGGTTCTACGAGCAGTACTTC
.,TRBD1,TRBJ2-4,TRBV19,CASSAAGTGAKNIQYF,TGTGCCAGTAGCGCCGCCGGGACAGGCGCCAAAAACATTCAGTACTTC
.,TRBD1,TRBJ1-5,TRBV11-2,CASSTRQGGQPQHF,TGTGCCAGCAGCACCCGACAGGGGGGTCAGCCCCAGCATTTT
.,TRBD1,TRBJ2-1,TRBV15,CATSRDQGQASNEQFF,TGTGCCACCAGCAGAGATCAGGGACAGGCATCGAATGAGCAGTTCTTC
.,TRBD1,TRBJ1-4,TRBV11-2,CASSRGQPNEKLFF,TGTGCCAGCAGCCGGGGACAGCCTAATGAAAAACTGTTTTTT
.,TRBD1,TRBJ2-7,TRBV28,CASSLTGTGNYEQYF,TGTGCCAGCAGCCTTACCGGGACAGGAAACTACGAGCAGTACTTC
.,.,TRBJ1-2,TRBV28,CASYSTPGANYGYTF,TGTGCCAGCTACTCAACCCCGGGAGCTAACTATGGCTACACCTTC
.,.,TRBJ2-3,TRBV3-1/TRBV3-2,CASSHRDISTDTQYF,TGTGCCAGCAGCCACCGGGACATAAGCACAGATACGCAGTATTTT
.,TRBD2,TRBJ2-1,TRBV28,CASETSGGVDEQFF,TGTGCCAGTGAGACTAGCGGGGGGGTCGATGAGCAGTTCTTC
.,.,TRBJ1-3,TRBV3-1/TRBV3-2,CASSPVLSSGNTIYF,TGTGCCAGCAGCCCCGTATTAAGCTCTGGAAACACCATATATTTT
.,.,TRBJ2-4,TRBV7-8,CASSFSWTAARGAKNIQYF,TGTGCCAGCAGCTTCTCCTGGACCGCGGCTAGGGGCGCCAAAAACATTCAGTACTTC